The present T cell receptor beta chain was sequenced within a study of cytomegalovirus exposure and HLA in healthy donors. General study points: In vitro checks showed that a few CMV-associated chains really do target CMV antigens. That first-cohort TCR clusters tended to co-occur in the 95 to 150 validation repertoires was found in a later analysis.

This clone was detected once. Its antigen remains unidentified. The table came from immunoSEQ multiplex PCR; TCRdb's copy has only in-frame clones and leaves some out. Among roughly 49,000 clones listed, about 93% were seen once. The CDR3 consists of 16 residues. Per the germline V gene, CDR1 is SGHRS and CDR2 is YFSETQ. The ends lost 3 bases at V and 1 base at J; junction bases unmatched: 9. Sequenced sample: PBMCs. The chain employs TRBV5-1 and TRBJ1-1; 7 bases agree with TRBD1. This receptor was identified in a woman aged 18-30 years in good health and CMV-seropositive. The CDR3 spells CASSYSPGQRNTEAFF. DNA of the CDR3: TGCGCCAGCAGCTACTCACCGGGACAGAGGAACACTGAAGCTTTCTTT.